A selection of T cell receptor beta chains follows, all from one sample in a study of CD8+CD57+ T cells in acquired aplastic anemia. TCRdb re-analysed the reads in MiXCR, keeping a single row per CDR3 protein. Among 150,000 or so distinct CDR3 sequences, around half were seen once, and the ten largest hold about 1%. Input material: sorted CD4+, CD8+, or CD8+CD57+ T cells (not recorded which) from PBMCs. Receptor source: a human donor with aplastic anemia. Both conserved end residues are trimmed from each CDR3. Each record gives: J gene, V gene, clone size, CDR3 protein. Rows may omit the clone size; those that give it use once, few, many or a size class.

>TRBJ1-2|TRBV25-1|few
ASSEGNRGQYGYT
>TRBJ2-1|TRBV15|.
ATSGGPGTFNGQF
>TRBJ2-1|TRBV29-1|.
SVGINNEQF
>TRBJ1-2|TRBV19|many
ASSMGTVNYGYT
>TRBJ1-6|TRBV9|many
ASSPNYPGSPLH
>TRBJ1-1|TRBV19|.
ASSIVLGAEAF
>TRBJ2-5|TRBV19|.
ASSPWGSQETQY
>TRBJ2-7|TRBV11-2|.
ASSLTGTGSYEQY
>TRBJ2-1|TRBV5-5|few
ASSSGGADSNEQF
>TRBJ2-5|TRBV10-2|.
ASSEGGGGETQY
>TRBJ2-5|TRBV6-1|many
ASRLTSGGDQETQY
>TRBJ2-7|TRBV6-5|many
ASRSTGTYEQY
>TRBJ2-7|TRBV15|many
ATSPDIAYEQY
>TRBJ2-3|TRBV11-2|many
ASSPRVSGGAGDTQY
>TRBJ1-5|TRBV19|.
ASSPRDQPQH
>TRBJ1-2|TRBV6-5|many
ASSSPETAYGYT
>TRBJ2-3|TRBV7-2|.
ASSLVGSGDTQY
>TRBJ1-6|TRBV2|.
AISGTDNSALH
>TRBJ2-7|TRBV4-3|.
ASSQEKTSGSHSYEQY
>TRBJ2-2|TRBV12-3/TRBV12-4|few
ASSFPGPNTGELF
>TRBJ1-1|TRBV5-1|many
ASSLDTLNTEAF
>TRBJ1-1|TRBV2|.
ASSARTVNTEAF
>TRBJ1-2|TRBV3-1|.
ASSHPPGAHGYT
>TRBJ2-5|TRBV20-1|many
SARPAPGETQY
>TRBJ2-1|TRBV12-3/TRBV12-4|.
ASSLPDGQF
>TRBJ2-5|TRBV20-1|.
SAREPGSEWETQY
>TRBJ2-3|TRBV12-3/TRBV12-4|.
ASSLLTGGTDTQY
>TRBJ2-1|TRBV7-8|many
ASSLAASGGAREQF
>TRBJ2-3|TRBV6-2/TRBV6-3|.
ASSYRRGAEGTDTQY